This T cell receptor (beta chain) originates from a study of blood T cell repertoires in COVID-19 (dated by TCRdb to 2018 to 2020). Looking at the study overall: Samples from collaborators originated in the United States, Italy and Spain and spanned both the acute and convalescent phases of COVID-19. The material from the prospective study consisted of cDNA or gDNA derived from T cells, B-cell-depleted T cells, or PBMCs. Deeply sampled blood TCRbeta repertoires from subjects exposed to, actively infected with, or recovered from COVID-19 were included in the dataset. The repertoires were released in a freely available public database meant as a resource for research on the immune response to SARS-CoV-2. Samples came from the ongoing ImmuneRACE study (first 160 participants) plus 1,254 subjects from 6 global collaborators. Nearly every sample came with metadata listing a de-identified subject ID, COVID-19 status, age in years and sex. Where HLA class I and class II types were available, the types were taken from metadata supplied by the sample provider, not from assay-based typing. The research as a whole found: The quantity of clinical and demographic metadata differed by source and by participant and was supplied without curation.

The immunoSEQ Assay, a bias-controlled multiplex PCR, was used to amplify TCRbeta CDR3 regions from genomic DNA. In the authors' own workflow: Within the assay, amplification of reference gene primers was used to estimate how many nucleated cells each sample contained. Sequence reads were collapsed and filtered to measure the absolute abundance of every unique TCRbeta CDR3 rearrangement. Productive Simpson clonality was computed per sample as the square root of Simpson's diversity index over productive rearrangements. TCRdb stores this immuneACCESS table with in-frame sequences only. Part of the clones is absent; in the studies checked, under half of the shortfall reflects unresolved V genes, and no reason is known for the rest. The D gene and trimming were derived from the DNA, and the V and J assignments and clone size from that table. The sample records tens of thousands of clones, around 85% of which are singletons. The top ten constitute roughly 4% of the sample.

The germline V gene gives CDR1 as MNHNS and CDR2 as SASEGT. The cysteine opens and the phenylalanine closes a CDR3 of 14 amino acids. Solely the CDR3 DNA is kept, with 42 bases framed from the first base. Trimming removed 1 base from V and 6 bases from J, leaving 12 bases between the germline ends. Whole blood was collected in K2EDTA tubes by collaborating institutions according to the institutions' own protocols. For TCRbeta analysis, collaborators shipped samples as frozen whole blood, isolated PBMCs, or DNA extracted from either of those sample types. This clone was detected once. Its specific antigen is unknown. One base away there is no much larger clone; base qualities are not given.

What was sequenced was peripheral blood. The rearranged segments are TRBV6-1 and TRBJ1-2; matching of 5 bases hints at TRBD1 as the D gene. The source is a man aged 50 to 60 with active COVID-19. The nucleotides read TGTGCCAGCAGTGAAGGGCAGGGCGGGAATGGCTACACCTTC. This yields the protein CASSEGQGGNGYTF.